These T cell receptor beta chains were read from a single sample in a study of blood T cell repertoires in COVID-19. The repertoire was sequenced with immunoSEQ multiplex PCR; TCRdb's copy has only in-frame clones and lacks some. Of around 230,000 clones listed, approximately 90% were seen once; the top ten hold 9% to 12%. The sequenced sample was PBMCs or T cells enriched from blood (not recorded which). The receptor source for this set is a man in his late teens or twenties with acute COVID-19. The CDR3 runs from the conserved cysteine through the conserved F or W. A D gene is named only where the DNA matches it firmly. Where a row states a size, it is once, few, many or the class of an expanded clone; other rows omit it.

abundance	d_gene	v_gene	j_gene	CDR3aa	CDR3nt
.	.	TRBV6-1	TRBJ1-4	CASSERRGQSATNEKLFF	TGTGCCAGCAGTGAAAGGAGAGGACAGTCAGCAACTAATGAAAAACTGTTTTTT
.	.	TRBV29-1	TRBJ2-3	CSVEGGGITDTQYF	TGCAGCGTTGAAGGCGGAGGGATCACAGATACGCAGTATTTT
.	TRBD1	TRBV23-1	TRBJ2-7	CASRLKGQGTGSYEQYF	TGCGCCAGCAGGCTTAAAGGACAGGGTACGGGCTCCTACGAGCAGTACTTC
.	TRBD2	TRBV4-1	TRBJ2-1	CASSQGMPGGPDNEQFF	TGCGCCAGCAGCCAAGGGATGCCGGGAGGGCCCGACAATGAGCAGTTCTTC
.	.	TRBV11-1	TRBJ1-4	CASSFGPVVEKLFF	TGTGCCAGCAGCTTTGGTCCAGTGGTTGAAAAACTGTTTTTT
.	.	TRBV24-1	TRBJ1-2	CATSDLITSEGGYTF	TGTGCCACCAGTGATTTAATTACCTCTGAGGGCGGCTACACCTTC
.	TRBD1	TRBV7-9	TRBJ1-1	CASSFGQGRGNTEAFF	TGTGCCAGCAGCTTTGGACAGGGTCGGGGTAACACTGAAGCTTTCTTT
once	.	TRBV7-3	TRBJ2-1	CASSKTGASYNEQFF	TGTGCCAGCAGCAAGACGGGAGCTTCCTACAATGAGCAGTTCTTC
.	.	TRBV7-8	TRBJ2-5	CASIGLGALQETQYF	TGTGCCAGCATAGGGTTGGGGGCGCTTCAAGAGACCCAGTACTTC
.	.	TRBV27	TRBJ2-7	CASALPGHQFEQYF	TGTGCCAGCGCACTTCCAGGACACCAATTCGAGCAGTACTTC
.	.	TRBV4-1	TRBJ2-2	CASSQDAKGDVGELFF	TGCGCCAGCAGCCAAGATGCGAAGGGGGATGTCGGGGAGCTGTTTTTT
.	.	TRBV20-1	TRBJ2-7	CSASRGKTYEQYF	TGCAGTGCTAGTCGCGGGAAGACCTACGAGCAGTACTTC
many	.	TRBV6-5	TRBJ1-5	CASSYDHRGNQPQHF	TGTGCCAGCAGTTACGACCACAGGGGCAATCAGCCCCAGCATTTT
.	TRBD1	TRBV9	TRBJ1-2	CASSVEQGDGYTF	TGTGCCAGCAGCGTAGAACAGGGGGATGGCTACACCTTC
.	.	TRBV7-9	TRBJ1-4	CASRYTGGIDEKLFF	TGTGCCAGCAGATACACAGGAGGGATAGATGAAAAACTGTTTTTT
.	TRBD2	TRBV9	TRBJ2-3	CASSRGLAGDTDTQYF	TGTGCCAGCAGCAGAGGACTAGCGGGAGATACAGATACGCAGTATTTT
.	TRBD1	TRBV6-5	TRBJ2-3	CASRATGRTDTQYF	TGTGCCAGCAGGGCGACAGGGCGCACAGATACGCAGTATTTT
.	TRBD1	TRBV2	TRBJ1-2	CASGDRVDGYTF	TGTGCCAGCGGAGACAGGGTTGATGGCTACACCTTC
once	.	TRBV7-2	TRBJ2-5	CASSPTLGGQETQYF	TGTGCCAGCAGCCCCACCTTGGGAGGTCAAGAGACCCAGTACTTC
.	TRBD1	TRBV28	TRBJ1-5	CASSIRTGLHNQPQHF	TGTGCCAGCAGTATAAGGACAGGGCTTCACAATCAGCCCCAGCATTTT
once	.	TRBV5-4	TRBJ2-1	CASSPLVGANEQFF	TGTGCCAGCAGCCCACTTGTAGGGGCAAATGAGCAGTTCTTC
.	.	TRBV13	TRBJ2-1	CASSSTEDYNEQFF	TGTGCCAGCAGCTCGACAGAGGACTACAATGAGCAGTTCTTC
.	.	TRBV30	TRBJ2-7	CAWSVPGDVGQYF	TGTGCCTGGAGTGTACCGGGAGACGTGGGGCAGTACTTC
.	.	TRBV18	TRBJ2-3	CASSPKQGSTDTQYF	TGTGCCAGCTCACCGAAACAGGGTAGCACAGATACGCAGTATTTT
.	.	TRBV19	TRBJ1-6	CASSIEADGNSPLHF	TGTGCCAGTAGTATTGAGGCCGACGGAAATTCACCCCTCCACTTT
.	.	TRBV5-4	TRBJ1-6	CASSLTRTDNSPLHF	TGTGCCAGCAGCTTGACCCGGACAGATAATTCACCCCTCCACTTT
.	TRBD1	TRBV10-1	TRBJ2-2	CASGLGQLNTGELFF	TGCGCCAGCGGATTGGGACAGCTGAACACCGGGGAGCTGTTTTTT
.	.	TRBV24-1	TRBJ2-6	CATSDYLSSSGANVLTF	TGTGCCACCAGTGATTACCTATCTTCCTCTGGGGCCAACGTCCTGACTTTC
.	TRBD2	TRBV7-2	TRBJ2-7	CASSLPWGGRAYEQYF	TGTGCCAGCAGCTTACCTTGGGGCGGGAGGGCCTACGAGCAGTACTTC
once	TRBD2	TRBV4-3	TRBJ2-1	CASSFVLAGANEQFF	TGCGCCAGCAGCTTTGTCCTAGCGGGAGCAAATGAGCAGTTCTTC
.	TRBD1	TRBV6-4	TRBJ2-7	CASSREPTGGYEQYF	TGTGCCAGCAGTCGAGAACCGACAGGGGGCTACGAGCAGTACTTC
.	.	TRBV6-1	TRBJ1-2	CASSDSTGNGYTF	TGTGCCAGCAGTGATAGCACAGGGAATGGCTACACCTTC
.	TRBD2	TRBV9	TRBJ2-1	CASSVGRASGNNEQFF	TGTGCCAGCAGCGTGGGTAGGGCTAGCGGAAACAATGAGCAGTTCTTC
once	TRBD2	TRBV5-6	TRBJ2-5	CASSAAFRLAGPQETQYF	TGTGCCAGCAGCGCGGCTTTCCGACTAGCGGGCCCCCAAGAGACCCAGTACTTC
.	.	TRBV6-1	TRBJ2-1	CASSEALGLLFPNEQFF	TGTGCCAGCAGTGAAGCCCTAGGACTTCTTTTCCCCAATGAGCAGTTCTTC
.	TRBD1	TRBV30	TRBJ2-5	CAWSLGTEETQYF	TGTGCCTGGTCATTAGGGACAGAAGAGACCCAGTACTTC
.	.	TRBV6-4	TRBJ2-6	CASSDPRVRANVLTF	TGTGCCAGCAGTGACCCCCGGGTCCGGGCCAACGTCCTGACTTTC
once	.	TRBV9	TRBJ1-1	CASSLLAEFTEAFF	TGTGCCAGCAGCCTTCTCGCGGAGTTCACTGAAGCTTTCTTT
.	TRBD2	TRBV4-1	TRBJ2-7	CASSQEGQREGRSRDEQYF	TGCGCCAGCAGCCAAGAGGGGCAGCGGGAGGGCCGATCCCGGGACGAGCAGTACTTC
.	.	TRBV28	TRBJ1-5	CASSLSSGQYNQPQHF	TGTGCCAGCAGTTTATCTAGTGGACAGTATAATCAGCCCCAGCATTTT
.	.	TRBV30	TRBJ2-1	CAWSASSYNEQFF	TGTGCCTGGAGTGCTAGCTCCTACAATGAGCAGTTCTTC
.	TRBD2	TRBV5-4	TRBJ2-7	CASSLAGSGSLSDEQYF	TGTGCCAGCAGCTTGGCGGGTAGCGGGAGCCTTAGTGACGAGCAGTACTTC
.	TRBD2	TRBV27	TRBJ2-2	CASSPGLAGELFF	TGTGCCAGCAGTCCGGGACTAGCCGGGGAGCTGTTTTTT
.	.	TRBV19	TRBJ1-5	CASSISMGNQPQHF	TGTGCCAGTAGTATAAGCATGGGCAATCAGCCCCAGCATTTT
.	TRBD1	TRBV28	TRBJ1-4	CASSWTGINEKLFF	TGTGCCAGCAGTTGGACAGGCATTAATGAAAAACTGTTTTTT
few	TRBD2	TRBV5-4	TRBJ2-1	CASSLGSSGYNEQFF	TGTGCCAGCAGCTTGGGTTCTAGCGGGTACAATGAGCAGTTCTTC